These 8 T cell receptor beta chains share one sample of origin, sequenced in a study of CD8+CD57+ T cells in acquired aplastic anemia. TCR beta VDJ and CDR3 profiling used genomic DNA as template. TCRdb reprocessed the reads via MiXCR and lists one record per CDR3 protein. The top ten clones hold 45% of a sample with roughly 160,000 distinct CDR3 sequences, approximately 60% of them seen once. Sequencing was carried out using sorted CD4+, CD8+, or CD8+CD57+ T cells (not recorded which) from PBMCs. The receptors originated from a human donor in good health.

This clonotype occurred many times. The rearrangement links TRBV5-6 to TRBJ1-1; the D is unclear. The ends were cut back, 4 bases at V and 11 bases at J, with 18 bases in the middle. This CDR3 region has 13 residues. Germline lookup yields CDR1 SGHDT and CDR2 YYEEEE. The CDR3 DNA is TGTGCCAGCAGCCCACTAAGGGCCCCCGAGGCTTTCTTT. It is translated as CASSPLRAPEAFF.

This clonotype was seen only a few times. The chain combines TRBV4-1 with TRBJ2-7; D remains unclear. The CDR3 runs to 15 residues. V was clipped by 0 bases and J by 2 bases, with 11 bases between them. CDR1 and CDR2 (germline): MGHRA, YSYEKL. The CDR3 loop is CASSQDSPLPYEQYF. Written as DNA, the CDR3 is TGCGCCAGCAGCCAAGACAGCCCCCTACCCTACGAGCAGTACTTC.

This clonotype was detected many times. This chain joins TRBV20-1 and TRBJ2-1, with 8 positions matching TRBD2. The ends lost 0 bases at V and 4 bases at J; junction bases unmatched: 5. Germline loops: CDR1 DFQATT, CDR2 SNEGSKA (reference sequence). The CDR3 sequence is 15 residues long. The CDR3 DNA is TGCAGTGCTAGAGAAGGTAGCGGGAATTACAATGAGCAGTTCTTC. Encoded protein: CSAREGSGNYNEQFF.

This clonotype was detected only a few times. The V and J genes are TRBV7-2 and TRBJ2-5; 10 bases map to TRBD2. Germline CDR1 and CDR2: SGHTA and FQGNSA. The CDR3 spans 15 residues. V shed 3 bases and J 4 bases; nucleotides not matched to a gene: 5. The CDR3 protein is CASSLQRGGGETQYF. CDR3 DNA sequence: TGTGCCAGCAGCTTGCAGCGGGGGGGCGGAGAGACCCAGTACTTC.

The gene calls are TRBV9 and TRBJ2-1; 9 bases align to TRBD2. This CDR3 region has 17 residues. V trimming: 4 bases; J trimming: 8 bases; junction bases outside the gene matches: 16. Germline CDR1 and CDR2: SGDLS and YYNGEE. For the CDR3, the DNA is TGTGCCAGCAGCCTCAGCCTCGGGACTAGCTCGTCGGATGAGCAGTTCTTC. It codes for CASSLSLGTSSSDEQFF.

This clonotype was seen repeatedly, ten times or more. The chain is built from TRBV7-9 and TRBJ1-2; the D is unclear. Trimming pared 5 bases from V and 3 bases from J, leaving 7 bases between. The germline gives CDR1 SEHNR, CDR2 FQNEAQ (reference sequence). This CDR3 has 12 residues. The CDR3 bases are TGTGCCAGCAGCGGAGACTACTATGGCTACACCTTC. Protein product: CASSGDYYGYTF.

This clonotype has a count of ten or more. The V call is TRBV24-1, the J call TRBJ2-1; 14 bases are a match to TRBD2. Germline CDR1 reads KGHDR; CDR2 reads SFDVKD. V shed 5 bases and J 0 bases; nucleotides not matched to a gene: 5. CDR3 length: 18 residues. This chain's CDR3 is CATSALGTSGSSYNEQFF. The DNA of the CDR3 is TGTGCCACCAGTGCCCTTGGGACTAGCGGGAGCTCCTACAATGAGCAGTTCTTC.

The CDR3 spells CASSYGGRETQYF. As DNA, the CDR3 is TGTGCCAGCAGCTACGGGGGCCGGGAGACCCAGTACTTC. The chain carries TRBV7-2 and TRBJ2-5; the D call may be TRBD1 or TRBD2 (6 bases each). CDR3 size: 13 residues. The germline gives CDR1 SGHTA, CDR2 FQGNSA. The V end lost 4 bases, the J end lost 5 bases, and 11 bases lay between the germline ends.